This TCR beta chain was observed in a study of STAT3 mutations in large granular lymphocyte leukemia. Comment on this clone: Its target is not known.

Clones were sequenced by immunoSEQ multiplex PCR, and TCRdb holds only the in-frame ones, with some missing. The sample has around 12,000 clones, about 84% seen once. Whole-study results and caveats: TCR clonotype switching after therapy occurred in about 30% of the 18 patients. In T-cell large granular lymphocyte leukemia, about half of patients showed multiple immunodominant subclonotypes. In several patients, dominant TCR clone burden exceeded STAT3 mutant burden, suggesting STAT3 mutation arose secondarily. Persisting codominant clonotypes may have hidden a small pathogenic clone.

The germline gives CDR1 LNHDA, CDR2 SQIVND (reference sequence). CDR3 length equals 12 residues. V was pared by 8 bases and J by 3 bases, with 10 bases between. Sample: peripheral blood mononuclear cells. The chain combines TRBV19 with TRBJ1-2, with D unclear. This clonotype was sampled from a man between 60 and 75 years old with T-cell large granular lymphocyte leukemia. Some clones in this sample may be carry-over from other donors' samples. The CDR3 DNA follows: TGTGCCAGTGGAATTTTGGACTATGGCTACACCTTC. It is translated as CASGILDYGYTF.